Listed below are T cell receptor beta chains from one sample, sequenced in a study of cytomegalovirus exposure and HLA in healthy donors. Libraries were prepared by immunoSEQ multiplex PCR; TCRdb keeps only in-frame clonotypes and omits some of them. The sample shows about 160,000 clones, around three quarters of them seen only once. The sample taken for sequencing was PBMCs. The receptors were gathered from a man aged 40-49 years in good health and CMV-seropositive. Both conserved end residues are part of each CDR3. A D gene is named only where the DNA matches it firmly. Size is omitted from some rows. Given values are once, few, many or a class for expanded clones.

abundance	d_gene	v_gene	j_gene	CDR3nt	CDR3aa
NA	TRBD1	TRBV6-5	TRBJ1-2	TGTGCCAGCAGTACAGGGGGCTATGGCTACACCTTC	CASSTGGYGYTF
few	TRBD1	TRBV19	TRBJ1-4	TGTGCCAGTAGGCAGACAGGGGATGGAGAAAAACTGTTTTTT	CASRQTGDGEKLFF
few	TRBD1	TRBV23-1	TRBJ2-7	TGCGCCGTCCGCCGGGACAGGGCCTACGAGCAGTACTTC	CAVRRDRAYEQYF
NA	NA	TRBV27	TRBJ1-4	TGTGCCAGCAGAAAAATCGGACTTCGTAATGAAAAACTGTTTTTT	CASRKIGLRNEKLFF
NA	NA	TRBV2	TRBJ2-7	TGTGCCAGCAGTAACCCACGGATGGGGACTGTCGTAGGCTTC	CASSNPRMGTVVGF
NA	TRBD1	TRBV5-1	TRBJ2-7	TGCGCCAGCAGCTTGGGACAGGGGATACACGAGCAGTACTTC	CASSLGQGIHEQYF
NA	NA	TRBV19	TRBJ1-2	TGTGCCAGTAGTATACCCACAGAAACCTACTTCTATGGCTACACCTTC	CASSIPTETYFYGYTF
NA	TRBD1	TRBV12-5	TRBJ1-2	TGTGCTAGTGGTCCCGGGACAGGGGTGGTTGGCTACACCTTC	CASGPGTGVVGYTF
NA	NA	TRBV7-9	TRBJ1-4	TGTGCCAGCAGCTTACGCAGGGATGGTGAAAAACTGTTTTTT	CASSLRRDGEKLFF
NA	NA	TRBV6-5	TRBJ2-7	TGTGCCAGCAGTTCCCCAGTCTACGAGCAGTACTTC	CASSSPVYEQYF
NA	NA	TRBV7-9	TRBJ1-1	TGTGCCAGCAGCCCTCGTGGGCTTGGGAGCACTGAAGCTTTCTTT	CASSPRGLGSTEAFF
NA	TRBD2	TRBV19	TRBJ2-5	TGTGCCAGTAGTGCCCGACTAGCGGGAGCGCGAGAGACCCAGTACTTC	CASSARLAGARETQYF
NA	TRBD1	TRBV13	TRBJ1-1	TGTGCCAGCAGCTGGCCGGACAGGCCGAACACTGAAGCTTTCTTT	CASSWPDRPNTEAFF
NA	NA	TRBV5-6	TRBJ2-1	TGTGCCAGCAGCTTATCAGCGGGCTCCTACAATGAGCAGTTCTTC	CASSLSAGSYNEQFF
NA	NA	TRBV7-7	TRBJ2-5	TGTGCCAGCAGCCCAGATCAAGAGACCCAGTACTTC	CASSPDQETQYF
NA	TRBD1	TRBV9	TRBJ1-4	TGTGCCAGCAGCGCCCAGACAGGGTCTAATGAAAAACTGTTTTTT	CASSAQTGSNEKLFF
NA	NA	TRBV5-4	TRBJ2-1	TGTGCCAGCAGCTTGGTTGGTAGCGCCACTAATGAGCAGTTCTTC	CASSLVGSATNEQFF